Below, 4 T cell receptor beta chains from the same sample are listed, as sequenced in a study of PD-1 blockade in mismatch repair-deficient tumors. Sequencing was performed with immunoSEQ multiplex PCR; in TCRdb, only in-frame clones are kept and a portion is missing. The table has about 40,000 clones, about 76% seen once; the top ten hold roughly 20%. The sample was peripheral blood, taken 4 weeks after starting pembrolizumab. These TCRs come from an adult with mismatch repair-deficient cancer.

The J gene is TRBJ2-3, the V gene TRBV21-1; the table's D call, TRBD1, has no DNA check behind it. TRBV21-1 has pseudogene status. The CDR3 runs to 19 residues. The CDR3: CATTRADPRLRVRTDTQYF. The CDR3 DNA reads as TGTGCCACAACCAGGGCAGACCCTCGGCTACGGGTCCGCACAGATACGCAGTATTTT.

This chain uses TRBV30 with TRBJ2-3; TRBD1 might be the D (5 bases). Germline V gene lookup returns CDR1 GTSNPN and CDR2 SVGIG (reference sequence). V was clipped by 2 bases and J by 1 base, with 10 bases between them. The CDR3 totals 14 residues. In DNA form, the CDR3 reads TGTGCCTGGAGTCACGGACATCGCACAGATACGCAGTATTTT. It yields the protein CAWSHGHRTDTQYF. The variable domain in full, completed from reference TRBV30 and TRBJ2-3, reads SQTIHQWPATLVQPVGSPLSLECTVEGTSNPNLYWYRQAAGRGLQLLFYSVGIGQISSEVPQNLSASRPQDRQFILSSKKLLLSDSGFYLCAWSHGHRTDTQYFGPGTRLTVL.

The chain has TRBV11-3 and TRBJ2-1; tentatively, D is TRBD2 (6 bases). V gave up 3 bases and J gave up 3 bases, with 12 bases separating them. Germline CDR1 is SGHNT and CDR2 is YENEEA. The CDR3 length is 15 residues. Here the CDR3 reads CASSFFGSNYNEQFF. As DNA, the CDR3 is TGTGCCAGCAGCTTTTTCGGGAGTAACTACAATGAGCAGTTCTTC.

The chain combines TRBV6-4 with TRBJ2-2; D remains unclear. Deletions cut 11 bases from V and 6 bases from J, with 10 bases between. Germline values: CDR1 MRHNA, CDR2 SNTAGT. There are 11 residues in the CDR3. The CDR3 loop reads CAYEVPGELFF. DNA of the CDR3: TGTGCCTACGAGGTTCCCGGGGAGCTGTTTTTT.